The next 10 T cell receptor beta chains were all read from a single sample in a study of T cells in Graves' hyperthyroidism and ophthalmopathy (dated by TCRdb to the late 2010s). The library was obtained by multiplex PCR. Sequencing was performed on an Illumina HiSeq 2000. The TCR beta CDR3 regions were amplified from the RNA transcripts. The first round of RT-PCR for the TCR CDR3 was performed with the HTBI primer set and the Qiagen OneStep RT-PCR kit. TCRdb took the public reads, trimmed them with fastp at Q25, ran MiXCR for clone calling and kept in-frame beta chains. Duplicate CDR3 protein sequences are folded into a single record with the most common DNA and genes. This sample holds a few hundred thousand distinct CDR3 sequences; roughly 13% were observed only once. Of the sample, 5.3% is held by the ten largest clones. Sequenced material: blood. All receptors come from a woman aged 18-35 years with Graves' hyperthyroidism.

This clonotype was recorded many times. The genes are TRBV27 and TRBJ1-1; tentatively, D is TRBD1 (6 bases). CDR3 length: 15 amino acids. Germline CDR1 is MNHEY and CDR2 is SMNVEV (reference sequence). Trimming stripped 5 bases from V and 1 base from J, with 14 bases between. CDR3 bases: TGTGCCAGCAGTCCGACAACGGACAGGAACACTGAAGCTTTCTTT. Translated, it gives CASSPTTDRNTEAFF.

This clonotype showed up just a few times. CDR3 DNA: TGTGCCAGCAGTAGGAGCCAGACCCAAGAGACCCAGTACTTC. It yields the protein CASSRSQTQETQYF. This sequence joins TRBV9 and TRBJ2-5; no firm D call. This CDR3 has 14 residues. Germline assignment: CDR1 SGDLS and CDR2 YYNGEE. The V gene lost 5 bases and the J gene lost 1 base, with 12 bases spanning the gap. The whole variable domain, remainder taken from reference TRBV9 and TRBJ2-5, is DSGVTQTPKHLITATGQRVTLRCSPRSGDLSVYWYQQSLDQGLQFLIQYYNGEERAKGNILERFSAQQFPDLHSELNLSSLELGDSALYFCASSRSQTQETQYFGPGTRLLVL.

In its sample, this clonotype was seen many times. This chain uses TRBV28 with TRBJ2-7, with 8 bases matching TRBD1. The trim removed 10 bases at V and 5 bases at J, leaving 10 bases unmatched. This CDR3 has 13 residues. Germline values: CDR1 MDHEN, CDR2 SYDVKM. DNA of the CDR3: TGTGCCATCCCGGGACAGGTATCCCACGAGCAGTACTTC. This translates into CAIPGQVSHEQYF. Full variable domain (missing parts from reference TRBV28 and TRBJ2-7): DVKVTQSSRYLVKRTGEKVFLECVQDMDHENMFWYRQDPGLGLRLIYFSYDVKMKEKGDIPEGYSVSREKKERFSLILESASTNQTSMYLCAIPGQVSHEQYFGPGTRLTVT.

About this clonotype: Given a much more abundant clone one base away, this may be a read error. This chain links TRBV2 with TRBJ2-7; D possibly corresponds to TRBD2 (7 bases). Between the trimmed V and J ends, which lost 6 bases and 8 bases, there was a span of 20 bases. CDR3 length equals 14 residues. Germline CDR1 is SNHLY and CDR2 is FYNNEI. The CDR3 sequence: CASRGRGAVYQQYF. CDR3 nucleotide sequence: TGTGCCAGCAGAGGACGGGGGGCTGTATATCAGCAGTACTTC.

A remark on this clonotype: One junction end disagrees with the germline gene, perhaps due to a read error. The DNA of the CDR3 is TGTGCCAGCAGTCCATCCCCCAGCGGGAGCTATTCATTC. This sequence encodes CASSPSPSGSYSF. The chain is built from TRBV27 and TRBJ2-7; 8 nucleotides line up with TRBD2. This CDR3 comprises 13 residues. CDR1 and CDR2 from the germline V gene are MNHEY and SMNVEV (reference sequence).

Turning to this clonotype: Given a much more abundant clone one base away, this may be a read error. The chain carries TRBV5-1 and TRBJ2-3, with 8 positions matching TRBD2. This CDR3 region has 16 residues. From germline, CDR1 is SGHRS and CDR2 YFSETQ. The chain's CDR3 is CASSSHTSGSVHTKYF. CDR3 bases: TGCGCCAGCAGCTCGCACACCAGCGGGAGCGTCCATACGAAGTATTTT.

This clonotype was recorded many times. The genes are TRBV6-1 and TRBJ2-3, with 9 bases matching TRBD1. This CDR3 comprises 15 residues. Germline V gene sequence: CDR1 MNHNS, CDR2 SASEGT. The trim removed 5 bases at V and 4 bases at J, leaving 7 bases unmatched. The CDR3 DNA is TGTGCCAGCAGTCTGCCGGGACAGGGCTCAGATACGCAGTATTTT. It specifies CASSLPGQGSDTQYF.

This clonotype was recorded many times. The V and J genes are TRBV28 and TRBJ2-3; D might be TRBD2 (6 bases). The V end lost 4 bases, the J end lost 6 bases, and 23 bases lay between the germline ends. CDR1 and CDR2 (germline): MDHEN, SYDVKM. CDR3 length: 17 residues. The CDR3 bases are TGTGCCAGCAGTTCTGGCGTGGGGGGAGTCGGCCCGGATACGCAGTATTTT. As protein: CASSSGVGGVGPDTQYF.

The sample holds many counts of this clonotype. V and J are TRBV7-9 and TRBJ2-3, with D uncertain. Germline V CDR1 and CDR2: SEHNR, FQNEAQ (reference sequence). With 1 base removed from V and 6 bases from J, the gap between germline ends came to 5 bases. The CDR3 loop spans 12 amino acids. The CDR3 here is CASSLEVDTQYF. The DNA for the CDR3 is TGTGCCAGCAGCTTAGAGGTGGATACGCAGTATTTT. Supplemented by reference TRBV7-9 and TRBJ2-3, the full variable domain reads DTGVSQNPRHKITKRGQNVTFRCDPISEHNRLYWYRQTLGQGPEFLTYFQNEAQLEKSRLLSDRFSAERPKGSFSTLEIQRTEQGDSAMYLCASSLEVDTQYFGPGTRLTVL.

About this clonotype: At one of its ends the junction is not consistent with the germline gene, which may arise from a read error. The rearrangement uses TRBV19 and TRBJ1-6; TRBD1 matches 8 bases. The CDR3 length is 18 residues. Germline CDR1 is LNHDA and CDR2 is SQIVND (reference sequence). The CDR3 coding sequence is TGTGCAAGTACCCGGACAGGGCGAACCTTCTCCTATAATTCACCCCTCCACTTT. Translation: CASTRTGRTFSYNSPLHF.